This T cell receptor beta chain was found in a study of beta chain features in type 1 diabetes. Study-wide results and limits: Patients with type 1 diabetes showed fewer VDJ junction insertions and more deletions.

Unmatched junction bases numbered 3, after V lost 2 bases and J lost 5 bases. The CDR3 sequence is 14 residues long. Germline V lookup: CDR1 MNHEY, CDR2 SVGAGI. The isolated RNA, all of it, was reverse transcribed, so expressed TCRB transcripts were what got sequenced. Clones were sequenced by immunoSEQ multiplex PCR, and TCRdb holds only the in-frame ones, with some missing. The sample holds about 150,000 clones; about 7.3% are singletons and the top ten take about 0.6%. This clone has more than one count but fewer than ten. Its specificity is unknown. The clonotype comes from a man aged 18-30 years in good health. The chain employs TRBV6-5 and TRBJ1-1, with 9 bases matching TRBD1. Sequenced: central memory CD4+ T cells from blood. The CDR3 DNA is TGTGCCAGCAGTTACCGGACAGGGGTGACTGAAGCTTTCTTT. It is translated as CASSYRTGVTEAFF.